A selection of T cell receptor beta chains follows, all from one sample in a study of PD-1 blockade in classical Hodgkin lymphoma. The protocol was immunoSEQ multiplex PCR, while the TCRdb copy is restricted to in-frame clones and leaves out a portion. Of 15,000 to 25,000 clones listed, 65% to 80% are singletons. Sequencing used peripheral blood mononuclear cells (PBMCs), obtained before the fourth cycle of nivolumab. The receptors here all came from a human donor with classical Hodgkin lymphoma. The CDR3 runs from the conserved cysteine through the conserved F or W. D genes are given only for firm matches. Not all rows give a size; the values are once, few, many and, for expanded clones, a class.

j_call | clone_size | v_call | d_call | cdr3_aa | cdr3_nt
TRBJ2-1 | - | TRBV4-2 | - | CASSLGETYNEQFF | TGTGCCAGCAGCCTCGGCGAAACCTACAATGAGCAGTTCTTC
TRBJ1-1 | - | TRBV29-1 | - | CSVRVNTEAFF | TGCAGCGTTCGGGTGAACACTGAAGCTTTCTTT
TRBJ1-1 | - | TRBV13 | - | CASSLKGYDTEAFF | TGTGCCAGCAGCTTAAAAGGGTATGATACTGAAGCTTTCTTT
TRBJ2-2 | - | TRBV5-4 | - | CASSASPFDGELFF | TGTGCCAGCAGCGCCTCCCCGTTCGACGGGGAGCTGTTTTTT
TRBJ2-7 | - | TRBV11-2 | - | CASSLDRFRSYEQYF | TGTGCCAGCAGCTTAGATAGGTTTAGATCCTACGAGCAGTACTTC
TRBJ1-1 | - | TRBV6-6 | - | CASSYLAGWKAFF | TGTGCCAGCAGTTATCTGGCAGGGTGGAAAGCTTTCTTT
TRBJ2-7 | - | TRBV28 | TRBD1 | CATRGAGGIYEQYF | TGTGCCACCCGAGGGGCAGGGGGCATTTACGAGCAGTACTTC
TRBJ2-3 | - | TRBV12-5 | TRBD2 | CASASGREDTQYF | TGTGCTAGTGCTAGCGGGAGGGAAGATACGCAGTATTTT
TRBJ2-6 | few | TRBV7-2 | - | CASSVVGSFSGANVLTF | TGTGCCAGCAGCGTTGTTGGGAGCTTCTCTGGGGCCAACGTCCTGACTTTC
TRBJ1-1 | - | TRBV6-5 | TRBD1 | CASRRGRRDTEAFF | TGTGCCAGCAGAAGGGGGCGGAGGGACACTGAAGCTTTCTTT
TRBJ1-5 | - | TRBV27 | TRBD1 | CASNTGGKGQPQHF | TGTGCCAGCAATACAGGGGGCAAGGGCCAGCCCCAGCATTTT
TRBJ1-2 | - | TRBV5-1 | TRBD1 | CASRQIYRDRAYGYTF | TGCGCCAGCAGACAAATTTACCGGGACAGGGCTTATGGCTACACCTTC
TRBJ1-5 | - | TRBV28 | - | CASSLWTGNSNQPQHF | TGTGCCAGCAGTTTATGGACAGGAAATAGCAATCAGCCCCAGCATTTT
TRBJ2-1 | few | TRBV27 | TRBD2 | CASRSTSGGVGEQFF | TGTGCCAGCAGATCGACTAGCGGGGGGGTGGGTGAGCAGTTCTTC
TRBJ1-1 | - | TRBV10-3 | TRBD1 | CAISPTGDTEAFF | TGTGCCATCAGCCCTACAGGGGACACCGAAGCTTTCTTT
TRBJ1-4 | medium-sized | TRBV4-3 | - | CASSQGDVRTF | TGCGCCAGCAGCCAAGGGGACGTGCGGACTTTT
TRBJ1-1 | - | TRBV7-2 | TRBD1 | CASSLDQGAAFF | TGTGCCAGCAGCTTAGACCAGGGGGCGGCTTTCTTT